This TCR beta chain came from a study of shared clonotypes between healthy human individuals. The study's findings and limits: Relative to memory subsets, naive subsets generally showed larger estimated richness.

Generated by immunoSEQ multiplex PCR, the TCRdb table keeps only in-frame clones and is missing some. The sample records more than 850,000 clones, about 80% being singletons. The V and J ends lost 5 bases and 6 bases, in that order; junction bases with no gene match: 4. The CDR3 runs to 13 residues. The germline gives CDR1 MNHEY, CDR2 SMNVEV (reference sequence). The authors divided CD4+ cells into CD45RA+ naive and CD45RA-negative memory subsets. As regards this clone: Its antigen is unknown.

The chain joins TRBV27 to TRBJ1-3; 7 bases line up with TRBD1. Specimen: memory CD4+ T cells from PBMCs. The subset: CD45RA-negative fraction. The sequence was collected from a young man in good health. Some clones in this sample may be carry-over from other donors' samples. DNA of the CDR3: TGTGCCAGCAGTCCTCAGGGGGAAAACACCATATATTTT. Its protein is CASSPQGENTIYF.